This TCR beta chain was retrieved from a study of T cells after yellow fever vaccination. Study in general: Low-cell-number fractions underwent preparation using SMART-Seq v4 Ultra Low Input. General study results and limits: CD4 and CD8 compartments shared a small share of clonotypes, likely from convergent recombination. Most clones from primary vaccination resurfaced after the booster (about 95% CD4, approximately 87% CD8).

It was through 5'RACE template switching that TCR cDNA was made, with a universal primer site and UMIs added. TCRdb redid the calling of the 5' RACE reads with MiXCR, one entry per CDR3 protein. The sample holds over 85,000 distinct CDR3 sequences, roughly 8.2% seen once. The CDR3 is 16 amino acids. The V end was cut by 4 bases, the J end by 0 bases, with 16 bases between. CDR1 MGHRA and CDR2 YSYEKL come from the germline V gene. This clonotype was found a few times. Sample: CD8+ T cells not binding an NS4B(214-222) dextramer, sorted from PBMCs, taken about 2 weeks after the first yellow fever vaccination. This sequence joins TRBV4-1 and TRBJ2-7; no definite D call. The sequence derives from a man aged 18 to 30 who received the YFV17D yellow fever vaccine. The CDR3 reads CASSLRTESISYEQYF. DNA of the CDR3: TGCGCCAGCAGCCTCCGGACGGAGAGCATCTCCTACGAGCAGTACTTC.